This T cell receptor beta chain was obtained from a study of CXCR3-negative and CXCR3-positive naive CD8 T cells. Study findings and constraints: In naive cells, CXCR3-negative and CXCR3-positive subsets had similar TRBV-TRBJ usage; memory cells differed. Comparison of naive cells showed more hydrophobic TRB CDR3s in CXCR3-positive than in CXCR3-negative naive cells.

5' RACE that incorporated UMI labels was used to prepare the TRB cDNA libraries. From the 5' RACE reads, TCRdb lists one entry per CDR3 protein and no DNA. Reported are roughly 80,000 distinct CDR3 sequences; the ten largest clones contain 0.55% to 0.8%. Germline V gene lookup returns CDR1 SGHKS and CDR2 YYEKEE (reference sequence). This CDR3 contains 12 residues. Naive CD8+ T cells showed a CD45RO-CCR7+CD27+CD95- phenotype. Of note for this clonotype: The antigen is not known.

The sequence came from a human donor in good health. Some clones in this sample may be carry-over from other donors' samples. Sequencing used naive CXCR3+ CD8+ T cells from blood. Documented subset: CD45RO-CCR7+CD27+CD95- naive CD8+ T cells expressing CXCR3 (TNR3+). This rearrangement joins TRBV5-5 to TRBJ2-2. CDR3 amino acids: CASTAAGGELFF.